The clone carrying this T cell receptor (beta chain) was counted a single time. What it binds is not known. The data were obtained in a study of shared clonotypes between healthy human individuals. Study-wide results and caveats: Sharing of clonotypes among donors was expected to vary with sequencing depth. A generally larger estimated richness was seen in naive subsets than in memory subsets.

Measured with immunoSEQ multiplex PCR; TCRdb has only the in-frame clones, and not every one. This sample has roughly 1,100,000 clones, with about 75% found just once. The study drew all its donors from Caucasian adults living in Nashville, Tennessee. Negatively enriched CD4+ T cells were divided by CD45RA into naive and memory. The length of the CDR3 is 14 residues. Trimming stripped 5 bases from V and 8 bases from J, with 16 bases between. The V gene's germline CDR1 is SNHLY and CDR2 FYNNEI. This chain uses TRBV2 with TRBJ1-5; D may be TRBD1 (5 bases). The source is a man younger than 35 in good health. The sequencing sample was made of memory CD4+ T cells sorted from blood. The sample's subset: CD45RA-negative fraction. CDR3: CASSRGVNFEPQHF. For the CDR3, the DNA is TGTGCCAGCAGTAGAGGGGTTAATTTTGAGCCCCAGCATTTT.